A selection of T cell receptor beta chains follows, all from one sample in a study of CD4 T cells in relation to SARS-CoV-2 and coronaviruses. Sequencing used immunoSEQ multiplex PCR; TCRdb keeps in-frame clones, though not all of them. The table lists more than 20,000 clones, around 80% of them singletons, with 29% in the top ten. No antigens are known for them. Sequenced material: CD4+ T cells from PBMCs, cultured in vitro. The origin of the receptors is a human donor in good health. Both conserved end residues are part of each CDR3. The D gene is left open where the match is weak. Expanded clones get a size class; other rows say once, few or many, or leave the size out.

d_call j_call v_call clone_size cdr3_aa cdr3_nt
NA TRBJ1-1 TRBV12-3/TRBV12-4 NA CATRFDEGAEAFF TGTGCCACACGATTCGATGAGGGGGCTGAAGCTTTCTTT
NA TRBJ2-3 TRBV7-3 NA CASSSGVADTQYF TGTGCCAGCAGCTCAGGGGTGGCAGATACGCAGTATTTT
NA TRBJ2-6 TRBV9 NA CASSSRRGGTFGANVLTF TGTGCCAGCAGCTCAAGAAGGGGGGGTACCTTTGGGGCCAACGTCCTGACTTTC
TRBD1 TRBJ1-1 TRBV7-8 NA CASSFRDRGTEAFF TGTGCCAGCAGCTTCCGGGACAGGGGCACTGAAGCTTTCTTT
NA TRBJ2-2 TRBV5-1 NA CASSSFTGTLQSGELFF TGCGCCAGCAGCTCGTTCACCGGGACCCTACAGTCAGGGGAGCTGTTTTTT
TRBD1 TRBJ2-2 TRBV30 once CAGDRVGTGELFF TGTGCCGGGGACAGGGTGGGGACCGGGGAGCTGTTTTTT
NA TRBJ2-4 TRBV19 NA CASSTPGAGAKNIQYF TGTGCCAGTAGTACTCCAGGGGCAGGGGCCAAAAACATTCAGTACTTC
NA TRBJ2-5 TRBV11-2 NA CASSLGGTPGQETQYF TGTGCCAGCAGCTTAGGGGGGACCCCGGGACAAGAGACCCAGTACTTC
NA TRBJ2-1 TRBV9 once CASSVEGLNNEQFF TGTGCCAGCAGCGTAGAGGGACTCAACAATGAGCAGTTCTTC
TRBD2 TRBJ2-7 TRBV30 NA CAWRTSGKRPYEQYF TGTGCCTGGCGGACTAGCGGGAAAAGGCCCTACGAGCAGTACTTC
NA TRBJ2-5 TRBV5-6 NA CASNQIRESQETQYF TGTGCCAGCAACCAGATCCGGGAATCACAAGAGACCCAGTACTTC
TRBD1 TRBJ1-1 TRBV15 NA CATYPWGDSAPNTEAFF TGTGCCACCTACCCCTGGGGGGACAGTGCCCCGAACACTGAAGCTTTCTTT
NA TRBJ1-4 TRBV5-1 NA CASSLVPSGSLSNEKLFF TGCGCCAGCAGCTTGGTACCGTCGGGATCTCTGTCTAATGAAAAACTGTTTTTT
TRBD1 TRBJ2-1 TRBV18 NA CASSPYRDRIPNEQFF TGTGCCAGCTCACCGTACCGGGACAGGATTCCCAATGAGCAGTTCTTC
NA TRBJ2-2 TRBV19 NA CASSRAGELFF TGTGCCAGTAGTCGGGCTGGGGAGCTGTTTTTT
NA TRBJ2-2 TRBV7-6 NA CASSPKRFTGELFF TGTGCCAGCAGCCCTAAGCGGTTCACCGGGGAGCTGTTTTTT
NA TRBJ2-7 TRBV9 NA CASSAGSGEQYF TGTGCCAGCAGCGCAGGTTCCGGAGAGCAGTACTTC
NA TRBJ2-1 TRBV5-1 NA CASRDLASIRSYNEQFF TGCGCCAGCAGGGACCTAGCCTCTATTAGGTCCTACAATGAGCAGTTCTTC
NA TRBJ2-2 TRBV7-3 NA CASRSGALSGELFF TGTGCCAGCAGGTCCGGGGCCTTGTCGGGGGAGCTGTTTTTT
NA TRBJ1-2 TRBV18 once CASSPSDTRRYTF TGTGCCAGCTCACCTAGTGACACTCGGCGCTACACCTTC
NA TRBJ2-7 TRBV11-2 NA CASSLGAGAYEQYF TGTGCCAGCAGCTTAGGAGCAGGGGCCTACGAGCAGTACTTC
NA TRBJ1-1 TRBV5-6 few CASSLNRIFTEAFF TGTGCCAGCAGCTTGAACAGGATCTTCACTGAAGCTTTCTTT
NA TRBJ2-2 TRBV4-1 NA CASSQGISRANTGELFF TGCGCCAGCAGCCAAGGCATTAGCAGGGCGAACACCGGGGAGCTGTTTTTT